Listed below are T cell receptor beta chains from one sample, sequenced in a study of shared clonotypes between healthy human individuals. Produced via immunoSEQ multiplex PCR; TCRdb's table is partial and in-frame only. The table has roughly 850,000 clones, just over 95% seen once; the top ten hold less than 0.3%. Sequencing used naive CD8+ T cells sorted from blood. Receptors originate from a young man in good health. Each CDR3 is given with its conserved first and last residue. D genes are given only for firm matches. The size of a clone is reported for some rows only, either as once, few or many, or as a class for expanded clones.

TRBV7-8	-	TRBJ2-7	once	CASSSGVAFSYEQYF	TGTGCCAGCAGCTCTGGGGTCGCCTTCTCCTACGAGCAGTACTTC
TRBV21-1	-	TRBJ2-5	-	CASRLAGGETQYF	TGTGCCAGCCGACTAGCGGGAGGGGAGACCCAGTACTTC
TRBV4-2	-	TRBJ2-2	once	CASSPFSGELFF	TGTGCCAGCAGCCCATTTTCCGGGGAGCTGTTTTTT
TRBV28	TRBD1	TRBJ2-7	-	CASSLVQGAREQYF	TGTGCCAGCAGTTTAGTACAGGGGGCGCGGGAGCAGTACTTC
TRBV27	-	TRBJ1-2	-	CASSRKIGTGYTF	TGTGCCAGCAGTCGCAAAATCGGAACTGGCTACACCTTC
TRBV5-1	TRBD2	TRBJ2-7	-	CASSPGLAGNSYEQYF	TGCGCCAGCAGCCCAGGACTAGCGGGGAACTCCTACGAGCAGTACTTC
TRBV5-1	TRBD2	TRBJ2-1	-	CASSPGLAGVTYNEQFF	TGCGCCAGCAGCCCGGGACTAGCGGGAGTCACCTACAATGAGCAGTTCTTC
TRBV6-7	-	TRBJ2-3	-	CASSYSPPDTQYF	TGTGCCAGCAGTTACTCGCCCCCAGATACGCAGTATTTT
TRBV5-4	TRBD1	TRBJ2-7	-	CASSLWDRRYEQYF	TGTGCCAGCAGCTTATGGGACAGGAGATACGAGCAGTACTTC
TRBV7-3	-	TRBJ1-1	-	CASSLIRRGETEAFF	TGTGCCAGCAGCTTAATTAGGCGAGGGGAAACTGAAGCTTTCTTT
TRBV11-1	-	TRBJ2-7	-	CASSLSGAYEQYF	TGTGCCAGCAGCTTATCCGGGGCCTACGAGCAGTACTTC
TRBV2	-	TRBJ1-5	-	CASSEGKGRYDQPQHF	TGTGCCAGCAGTGAGGGGAAAGGACGGTACGATCAGCCCCAGCATTTT
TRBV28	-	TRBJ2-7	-	CASRPPGYEQYF	TGTGCCAGTCGACCTCCGGGCTACGAGCAGTACTTC
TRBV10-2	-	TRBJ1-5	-	CASSEYGNQPQHF	TGCGCCAGCAGTGAGTATGGCAATCAGCCCCAGCATTTT
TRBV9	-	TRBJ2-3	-	CASSELGSDTQYF	TGTGCCAGCAGCGAACTAGGTTCAGATACGCAGTATTTT
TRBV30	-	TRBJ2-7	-	CACRDAYEQYF	TGTGCCTGTAGGGACGCGTACGAGCAGTACTTC
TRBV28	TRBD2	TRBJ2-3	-	CASSSTSADTQYF	TGTGCCAGCAGTTCCACTAGCGCGGATACGCAGTATTTT
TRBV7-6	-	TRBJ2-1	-	CASSPTLDGHNEQFF	TGTGCCAGCAGCCCCACCCTGGACGGACACAATGAGCAGTTCTTC